A single sample gave rise to the 16 T cell receptor beta chains below, sequenced in a study of shared clonotypes between healthy human individuals. Profiling relied on immunoSEQ multiplex PCR, and the TCRdb table lists in-frame clones only, not all of them. The data contain approximately 510,000 clones, 79% of them singletons. Sequencing was performed on PBMCs. Source of these receptors: a woman in her thirties or forties in good health. Some clones in this sample may be carry-over from other donors' samples.

This clone was detected only once. The V and J genes are TRBV7-9 and TRBJ2-2; maybe TRBD1 (6 bases). Germline CDR1 SEHNR, CDR2 FQNEAQ (reference sequence). This CDR3 region has 15 residues. The ends were cut back, 1 base at V and 6 bases at J, with 12 bases in the middle. The CDR3 reads CASSLDRVRAGELFF. The DNA of the CDR3 is TGTGCCAGCAGCTTAGACAGGGTTCGGGCCGGGGAGCTGTTTTTT. The full variable domain, in which reference TRBV7-9 and TRBJ2-2 provide the parts outside the CDR3, is DTGVSQNPRHKITKRGQNVTFRCDPISEHNRLYWYRQTLGQGPEFLTYFQNEAQLEKSRLLSDRFSAERPKGSFSTLEIQRTEQGDSAMYLCASSLDRVRAGELFFGEGSRLTVL.

This clone was counted between two and nine times. This CDR3 reads CASSERGLTGNTIYF. CDR3 nucleotide sequence: TGCGCCAGCAGCGAAAGGGGTTTGACTGGAAACACCATATATTTT. This chain links TRBV4-1 with TRBJ1-3; D possibly corresponds to TRBD1 (5 bases). Germline V CDR1 and CDR2: MGHRA, YSYEKL. V lost 5 bases, J lost 2 bases, and 13 bases lay in between. This CDR3 region has 15 residues.

This sequence joins TRBV27 and TRBJ2-1; D uncertain. V lost 6 bases and J lost 4, with 13 bases in between. The CDR3 spans 14 residues. The germline CDR1 and CDR2 sequences are MNHEY and SMNVEV (reference sequence). DNA of the CDR3: TGTGCCAGCAGGGGAAACGGCCCGTACAATGAGCAGTTCTTC. Translation: CASRGNGPYNEQFF.

V gene TRBV5-1 combines with J gene TRBJ2-3; no definite D call. The CDR3 loop spans 15 amino acids. Trimming cost V 0 bases and J 4 bases, with 12 bases left between them. The germline V gene has CDR1 SGHRS and CDR2 YFSETQ. The CDR3 loop is CASSLAGQLADTQYF. CDR3 bases: TGCGCCAGCAGCTTGGCCGGGCAGCTTGCAGATACGCAGTATTTT.

This chain uses TRBV5-1 with TRBJ2-1, with D possibly TRBD1 on 5 matching bases. The V end was cut by 0 bases, the J end by 4 bases, with 14 bases between. Germline CDR1 is SGHRS and CDR2 is YFSETQ. This CDR3 has 16 amino acids. CDR3 nucleotides: TGCGCCAGCAGCTTGGAACAGGTCGCTGGGTACAATGAGCAGTTCTTC. This gives the protein CASSLEQVAGYNEQFF.

V and J are TRBV15 and TRBJ2-1; the D is unclear. Trimming removed 0 bases from V and 1 base from J, with 7 bases in between. The CDR3 has 15 residues. Germline V gene lookup returns CDR1 LNHNV and CDR2 YYDKDF (reference sequence). The CDR3 region is CATSRDRNSYNEQFF. DNA of the CDR3: TGTGCCACCAGCAGAGATAGGAATTCCTACAATGAGCAGTTCTTC.

The chain couples TRBV7-2 to TRBJ2-5; TRBD2 matches 11 bases. CDR1 is SGHTA and CDR2 is FQGNSA in the germline V gene. Germline trimming cut 5 bases from V and 5 bases from J; bases unmatched to any gene: 10. The CDR3 is made up of 16 amino acids. This CDR3 is CASSPVSGRAVETQYF. In nucleotides, the CDR3 is TGTGCCAGCAGCCCTGTTAGCGGGAGGGCCGTTGAGACCCAGTACTTC.

The rearrangement links TRBV21-1 to TRBJ2-7; TRBD2, the D gene given by the table, was not confirmed from the DNA. TRBV21-1 counts as a pseudogene. The CDR3 sequence is 16 residues long. The CDR3, as DNA: TGTGCCAGCCCCACCGGACTAGCGGGAATTAGTCACGAGCAGTACTTC. Its protein is CASPTGLAGISHEQYF.

The chain uses TRBV27 and TRBJ2-2; D is perhaps TRBD1 or TRBD2 (5 bases each). The V gene's germline CDR1 is MNHEY and CDR2 SMNVEV (reference sequence). Trimming cost V 5 bases and J 4 bases, with 14 bases left between them. This CDR3 is built from 15 residues. The CDR3 reads CASSTRERPTGELFF. The CDR3 DNA sequence: TGTGCCAGCAGTACCAGGGAGCGACCCACCGGGGAGCTGTTTTTT.

The rearrangement uses TRBV5-1 and TRBJ2-3, with 11 positions matching TRBD2. This CDR3 region has 15 residues. J gave up 3 bases and V 3 bases, and 3 bases lay outside the gene matches. Germline V lookup: CDR1 SGHRS, CDR2 YFSETQ. DNA for the CDR3: TGCGCCAGCAGCTGGGGACTAGCGGATACAGATACGCAGTATTTT. The encoded protein is CASSWGLADTDTQYF.

This chain joins TRBV11-2 and TRBJ2-3, with 7 bases that match TRBD1. V lost 9 bases and J lost 2; bases outside the gene matches: 8. The CDR3 spans 14 residues. Germline V CDR1 and CDR2: SGHAT, FQNNGV. CDR3 sequence (DNA): TGTGCCAGTCTTCGGGACAGAGCCACAGATACGCAGTATTTT. Protein sequence: CASLRDRATDTQYF.

The V gene is TRBV29-1, the J gene TRBJ2-1; D may be TRBD2 (5 bases). Germline V gene sequence: CDR1 SQVTM, CDR2 ANQGSEA. The CDR3 runs 10 residues. V shed 4 bases and J shed 9 bases, with 7 bases lying between them. The CDR3 here is CSVVAGEQFF. CDR3 DNA: TGCAGCGTTGTCGCGGGTGAGCAGTTCTTC.

The V and J genes are TRBV9 and TRBJ2-1, with 13 nucleotides matching TRBD2. The CDR3 has 18 residues. In germline, CDR1 is SGDLS, CDR2 YYNGEE. The V segment lost 0 bases and the J segment 0 bases; nucleotides outside the gene matches: 3. In DNA, the CDR3 is TGTGCCAGCAGCGTAGCGGGACTAGCGGGGAGCTCCTACAATGAGCAGTTCTTC. Its translation: CASSVAGLAGSSYNEQFF.

The chain joins TRBV7-3 to TRBJ2-2; 8 bases agree with TRBD1. The germline V gene encodes CDR1 SGHTA and CDR2 FQGTGA. V was pared by 5 bases and J by 7 bases, with 12 bases of the junction left unmatched. This CDR3 has 16 amino acids. The CDR3 loop is CASSPGGRGLGGELFF. CDR3 DNA sequence: TGTGCCAGCAGCCCCGGGGGCAGGGGGCTTGGCGGGGAGCTGTTTTTT.

V gene TRBV27 combines with J gene TRBJ2-7; D is perhaps TRBD2 (6 bases). V lost 4 bases and J lost 7, with 20 bases in between. The CDR3 has 15 residues. Germline V CDR1 and CDR2: MNHEY, SMNVEV (reference sequence). CDR3 sequence: CASSSWGGGLGEQYF. The CDR3 DNA reads as TGTGCCAGCAGTTCGTGGGGAGGCGGGCTTGGGGAGCAGTACTTC.

This chain links TRBV7-9 with TRBJ2-3; 7 positions match TRBD2. Germline-derived CDR1 and CDR2 are SEHNR and FQNEAQ (reference sequence). There are 15 residues in the CDR3. With 5 bases clipped from V and 3 bases from J, the junction kept 8 bases outside the gene matches. The CDR3 loop is CASSPFGAGTDTQYF. The CDR3 nucleotides read TGTGCCAGCAGCCCCTTCGGAGCGGGGACAGATACGCAGTATTTT. Using reference TRBV7-9 and TRBJ2-3 for the parts outside the CDR3, the full variable domain is DTGVSQNPRHKITKRGQNVTFRCDPISEHNRLYWYRQTLGQGPEFLTYFQNEAQLEKSRLLSDRFSAERPKGSFSTLEIQRTEQGDSAMYLCASSPFGAGTDTQYFGPGTRLTVL.